Only a few counts were recorded for the clone carrying this T cell receptor beta chain. CDR3 size: 16 residues. In germline, CDR1 is SQVTM, CDR2 ANQGSEA. Trimming cost V 6 bases and J 1 base; bases outside gene matches: 6. In the original workflow: Nucleated cell counts were estimated from reference gene primer amplification. Sequenced by immunoSEQ multiplex PCR; TCRdb stores in-frame clones only, minus some. The DNA was the basis for D and trimming; V, J and clone size are from that table. Found here are a few hundred thousand clones, around 84% of them singletons; the top ten hold more than 1.2%. The data stem from a study of blood T cell repertoires in COVID-19. Study in general: Material from acute and convalescent COVID-19 was sourced from the United States, Italy and Spain. T cells, B-cell-depleted T cells, or PBMCs supplied cDNA or gDNA.

Source material: peripheral blood. The J gene is TRBJ2-3, the V gene TRBV29-1; 14 nucleotides align to TRBD2. The sequence derives from a woman between 40 and 55 years old who had recovered from COVID-19. CDR3 bases: TGCAGCGTCGAGGGACTAGCGGGGGTTGGCACAGATACGCAGTATTTT. This sequence encodes CSVEGLAGVGTDTQYF.